This entry concerns a single TCR beta chain. Its matching antigen is unknown. Germline V gene sequence: CDR1 ENHRY, CDR2 SYGVKD. Deletions cut 6 bases from V and 0 bases from J, with 14 bases between. The CDR3 length is 16 residues. The data were obtained in a study of tumor and adjacent non-tumor tissue in lung cancer. Three rounds of nested PCR, following a modified ARM-PCR protocol, produced the TCRbeta library. From the multiplex PCR reads, TCRdb called clonotypes with MiXCR, one entry per CDR3 protein. The data hold about 93,000 distinct CDR3 sequences, with roughly 70% observed a single time. This sample's RNA came from whole unsorted tissue. General study findings and limits: TCR diversity was significantly greater in tumor than normal lung tissue. Tumor repertoires had a smaller top 100 clone share than normal lung. Shorter survival was associated with higher TCR diversity in tumors.

This receptor was taken from a man aged 55 to 70 with non-small cell lung cancer. The sample comprised lung tumor tissue. The chain couples TRBV10-3 to TRBJ2-2, with D unclear. The CDR3 here is CAISEVTHANTGELFF. The CDR3 region has the DNA TGTGCCATCAGCGAGGTTACACATGCGAACACCGGGGAGCTGTTTTTT.